This T cell receptor (beta chain) was identified in a study of post-analysis software for immune sequencing data. As for the study in general: Disease trajectories encompassed relapsing-remitting, secondary progressive and progressive-relapsing multiple sclerosis.

Regarding the study as a whole: Significantly lower normalized Chao1 diversity was found in patients with multiple sclerosis relative to controls. Four or five TRBV segments (TRBV5-6, TRBV5-1 and TRBV20-1 among them) occurred more frequently in patients than in controls.

There are a few counts of this clonotype. No antigen is known for it. cDNA libraries for TCR beta contained unique molecular identifiers. The authors obtained some 500,000 cDNA molecules from roughly 1 to 10 million T cells. One entry per CDR3 protein, called by TCRdb with MiXCR from the PCR reads. The data contain 740,000 or so distinct CDR3 sequences, approximately 53% of them singletons. CDR1 is SGHTA and CDR2 is FQGTGA in the germline V gene. Trimming removed 5 bases from V and 1 base from J, with 8 bases in between. The CDR3 sequence is 13 residues long. The receptor was isolated from a girl between 10 and 17 years old with multiple sclerosis. The sample taken for sequencing was blood. The chain links TRBV7-3 to TRBJ2-5; D call uncertain. The CDR3 coding sequence is TGTGCCAGCAGCACCGCCCCCCAAGAGACCCAGTACTTC. Its protein product is CASSTAPQETQYF.